Listed below are T cell receptor beta chains from one sample, sequenced in a study of T cell responses to AZD1222 COVID-19 vaccine. TCRdb's copy holds only in-frame clones and misses some; the assay was immunoSEQ multiplex PCR. The profile shows over 85,000 clones, less than 95% of them singletons. Sequences were derived from peripheral blood, sampled 28 days after the second AZD1222 dose. The receptors here all came from an adult who received the AZD1222 COVID-19 vaccine. CDR3s include the opening cysteine and the closing phenylalanine or tryptophan. Fields, in order: V gene, D gene, clone size, J gene, CDR3 length, CDR3 protein, CDR3 DNA. The D gene is left open where the match is weak. Clone size is not always given. Where it is, it says once, few, many or a class for expanded clones.

V gene: TRBV5-6; D gene: -; clone size: -; J gene: TRBJ1-1; CDR3 length: 13; CDR3 protein: CASSPTMNTEAFF; CDR3 DNA: TGTGCCAGCAGCCCTACAATGAACACTGAAGCTTTCTTT
V gene: TRBV6-2/TRBV6-3; D gene: -; clone size: -; J gene: TRBJ1-5; CDR3 length: 18; CDR3 protein: CASSFPRTLTKGNQPQHF; CDR3 DNA: TGTGCCAGCAGTTTTCCTCGGACCCTCACAAAGGGCAATCAGCCCCAGCATTTT
V gene: TRBV3-1/TRBV3-2; D gene: -; clone size: -; J gene: TRBJ2-3; CDR3 length: 15; CDR3 protein: CASSQDYPSTDTQYF; CDR3 DNA: TGTGCCAGCAGCCAAGACTACCCCAGCACAGATACGCAGTATTTT
V gene: TRBV2; D gene: -; clone size: -; J gene: TRBJ1-6; CDR3 length: 13; CDR3 protein: CASLGIYDSPLHF; CDR3 DNA: TGTGCCAGCCTAGGGATATATGATTCACCCCTCCACTTT
V gene: TRBV9; D gene: -; clone size: -; J gene: TRBJ2-7; CDR3 length: 15; CDR3 protein: CASSVSLGPLNEQYF; CDR3 DNA: TGTGCCAGCAGCGTGTCTTTAGGTCCTCTCAACGAGCAGTACTTC
V gene: TRBV5-1; D gene: TRBD1; clone size: -; J gene: TRBJ1-2; CDR3 length: 11; CDR3 protein: CASRYRGGYTF; CDR3 DNA: TGCGCCAGCAGGTACAGGGGTGGCTACACCTTC
V gene: TRBV6-5; D gene: -; clone size: -; J gene: TRBJ2-6; CDR3 length: 15; CDR3 protein: CASRAGGSGANVLTF; CDR3 DNA: TGTGCCAGCAGGGCAGGGGGGTCTGGGGCCAACGTCCTGACTTTC
V gene: TRBV6-1; D gene: -; clone size: -; J gene: TRBJ1-1; CDR3 length: 12; CDR3 protein: CASMSMNTEAFF; CDR3 DNA: TGTGCCAGCATGAGCATGAACACTGAAGCTTTCTTT
V gene: TRBV15; D gene: -; clone size: -; J gene: TRBJ2-7; CDR3 length: 16; CDR3 protein: CATSSATWDNPYEQYF; CDR3 DNA: TGTGCCACCAGCAGCGCCACTTGGGACAACCCCTACGAGCAGTACTTC
V gene: TRBV2; D gene: TRBD1; clone size: -; J gene: TRBJ1-4; CDR3 length: 15; CDR3 protein: CASSITGTGNKKLFF; CDR3 DNA: TGTGCCAGCAGTATAACCGGGACAGGGAATAAAAAACTGTTTTTT
V gene: TRBV15; D gene: -; clone size: -; J gene: TRBJ2-3; CDR3 length: 18; CDR3 protein: CATSRDPFPLGSTDTQYF; CDR3 DNA: TGTGCCACCAGCAGAGATCCATTCCCTTTAGGGAGCACAGATACGCAGTATTTT
V gene: TRBV6-5; D gene: -; clone size: -; J gene: TRBJ1-1; CDR3 length: 15; CDR3 protein: CASSQDVVMNTEAFF; CDR3 DNA: TGTGCCAGCAGTCAGGACGTAGTCATGAACACTGAAGCTTTCTTT
V gene: TRBV10-1; D gene: TRBD1; clone size: -; J gene: TRBJ2-7; CDR3 length: 16; CDR3 protein: CASSAGTGGEVYEQYF; CDR3 DNA: TGCGCCAGCAGTGCCGGGACAGGGGGCGAAGTATACGAGCAGTACTTC
V gene: TRBV3-1/TRBV3-2; D gene: TRBD2; clone size: -; J gene: TRBJ2-1; CDR3 length: 14; CDR3 protein: CASSQMPSGSDQFF; CDR3 DNA: TGTGCCAGCAGCCAAATGCCTAGCGGGTCGGATCAGTTCTTC
V gene: TRBV6-5; D gene: -; clone size: -; J gene: TRBJ1-1; CDR3 length: 11; CDR3 protein: CASRSYTEAFF; CDR3 DNA: TGTGCCAGCAGGAGTTACACTGAAGCTTTCTTT
V gene: TRBV30; D gene: -; clone size: -; J gene: TRBJ1-4; CDR3 length: 16; CDR3 protein: CAWSDVQDSSNEKLFF; CDR3 DNA: TGTGCCTGGAGCGACGTACAGGACAGCAGTAATGAAAAACTGTTTTTT
V gene: TRBV19; D gene: -; clone size: -; J gene: TRBJ1-1; CDR3 length: 14; CDR3 protein: CASSRRQPNTEAFF; CDR3 DNA: TGTGCCAGTAGTCGGAGGCAGCCGAACACTGAAGCTTTCTTT
V gene: TRBV6-5; D gene: -; clone size: -; J gene: TRBJ2-7; CDR3 length: 14; CDR3 protein: CASSYLDGEVEQYF; CDR3 DNA: TGTGCCAGCAGTTACCTGGACGGTGAAGTGGAGCAGTACTTC
V gene: TRBV28; D gene: -; clone size: -; J gene: TRBJ2-2; CDR3 length: 14; CDR3 protein: CASSPPGGTGELFF; CDR3 DNA: TGTGCCAGCAGTCCCCCCGGGGGCACCGGGGAGCTGTTTTTT
V gene: TRBV6-1; D gene: -; clone size: once; J gene: TRBJ1-2; CDR3 length: 16; CDR3 protein: CASSESGGFRTPPYTF; CDR3 DNA: TGTGCCAGCAGTGAATCCGGGGGGTTTAGAACTCCCCCCTACACCTTC
V gene: TRBV19; D gene: -; clone size: -; J gene: TRBJ2-6; CDR3 length: 14; CDR3 protein: CASWDEAGANVLTF; CDR3 DNA: TGTGCCAGTTGGGACGAGGCTGGGGCCAACGTCCTGACTTTC
V gene: TRBV6-4; D gene: -; clone size: -; J gene: TRBJ2-3; CDR3 length: 14; CDR3 protein: CASSPRLSTDTQYF; CDR3 DNA: TGTGCCAGCAGCCCCAGACTATCCACAGATACGCAGTATTTT
V gene: TRBV6-5; D gene: TRBD1; clone size: -; J gene: TRBJ1-3; CDR3 length: 14; CDR3 protein: CASGDTGGGNTIYF; CDR3 DNA: TGTGCCAGCGGAGATACAGGGGGGGGAAACACCATATATTTT
V gene: TRBV3-1/TRBV3-2; D gene: -; clone size: once; J gene: TRBJ1-1; CDR3 length: 12; CDR3 protein: CASSQEGSEAFF; CDR3 DNA: TGTGCCAGCAGCCAAGAAGGTTCTGAAGCTTTCTTT
V gene: TRBV10-1; D gene: TRBD1; clone size: few; J gene: TRBJ1-2; CDR3 length: 14; CDR3 protein: CASSQTGANYGYTF; CDR3 DNA: TGCGCCAGCAGTCAGACAGGGGCCAACTATGGCTACACCTTC